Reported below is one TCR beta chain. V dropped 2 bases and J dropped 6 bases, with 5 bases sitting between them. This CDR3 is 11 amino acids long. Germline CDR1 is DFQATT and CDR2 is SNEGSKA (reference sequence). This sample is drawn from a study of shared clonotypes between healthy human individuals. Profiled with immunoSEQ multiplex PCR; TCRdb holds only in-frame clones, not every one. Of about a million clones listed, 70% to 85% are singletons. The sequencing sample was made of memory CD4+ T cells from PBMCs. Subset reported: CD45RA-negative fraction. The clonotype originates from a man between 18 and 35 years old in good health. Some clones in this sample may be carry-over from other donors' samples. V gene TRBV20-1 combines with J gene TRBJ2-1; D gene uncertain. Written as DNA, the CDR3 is TGCAGTGCTAGAAGGGCCAATGAGCAGTTCTTC. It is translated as CSARRANEQFF.